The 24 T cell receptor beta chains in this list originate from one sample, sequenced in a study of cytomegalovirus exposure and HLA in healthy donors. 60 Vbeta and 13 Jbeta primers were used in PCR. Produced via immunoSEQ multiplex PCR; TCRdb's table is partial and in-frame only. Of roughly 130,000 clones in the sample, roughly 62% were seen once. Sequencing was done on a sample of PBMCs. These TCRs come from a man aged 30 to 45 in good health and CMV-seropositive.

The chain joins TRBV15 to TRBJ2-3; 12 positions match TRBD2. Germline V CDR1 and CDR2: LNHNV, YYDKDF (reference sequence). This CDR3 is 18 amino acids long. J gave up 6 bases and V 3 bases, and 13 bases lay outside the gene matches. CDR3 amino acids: CATSSDRLAGVVSDTQYF. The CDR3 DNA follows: TGTGCCACCAGCAGTGACAGACTAGCGGGAGTTGTATCTGATACGCAGTATTTT.

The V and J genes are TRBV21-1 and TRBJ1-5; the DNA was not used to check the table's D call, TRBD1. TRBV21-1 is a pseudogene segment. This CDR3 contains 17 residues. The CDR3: CASSKKPYGQDNQPQHF. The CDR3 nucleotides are TGTGCCAGCAGCAAAAAACCTTATGGACAGGATAATCAGCCCCAGCATTTT.

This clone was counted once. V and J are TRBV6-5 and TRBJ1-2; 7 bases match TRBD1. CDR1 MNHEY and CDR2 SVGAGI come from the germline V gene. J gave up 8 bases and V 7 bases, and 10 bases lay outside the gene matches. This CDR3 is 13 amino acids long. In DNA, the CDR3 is TGTGCCAGCATTGGGACAGCGATTTCGGGCTACACCTTC. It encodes CASIGTAISGYTF.

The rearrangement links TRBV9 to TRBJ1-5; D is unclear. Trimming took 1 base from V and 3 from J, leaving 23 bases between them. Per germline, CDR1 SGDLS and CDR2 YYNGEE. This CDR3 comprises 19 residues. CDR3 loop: CASSVRLDISLWHNQPQHF. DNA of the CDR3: TGTGCCAGCAGCGTAAGACTAGATATATCTCTTTGGCACAATCAGCCCCAGCATTTT.

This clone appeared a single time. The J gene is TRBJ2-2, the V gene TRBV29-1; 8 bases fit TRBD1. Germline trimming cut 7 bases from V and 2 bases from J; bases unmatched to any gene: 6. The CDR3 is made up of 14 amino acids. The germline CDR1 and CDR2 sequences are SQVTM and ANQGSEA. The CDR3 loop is CSGLGQGNTGELFF. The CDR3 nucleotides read TGCAGCGGACTCGGACAGGGAAACACCGGGGAGCTGTTTTTT.

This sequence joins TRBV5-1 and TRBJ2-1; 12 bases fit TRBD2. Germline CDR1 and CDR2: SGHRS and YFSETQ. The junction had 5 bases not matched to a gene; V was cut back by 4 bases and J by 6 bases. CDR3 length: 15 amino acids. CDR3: CASSPTTSGGNEQFF. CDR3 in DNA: TGCGCCAGCAGCCCGACGACTAGCGGGGGCAATGAGCAGTTCTTC.

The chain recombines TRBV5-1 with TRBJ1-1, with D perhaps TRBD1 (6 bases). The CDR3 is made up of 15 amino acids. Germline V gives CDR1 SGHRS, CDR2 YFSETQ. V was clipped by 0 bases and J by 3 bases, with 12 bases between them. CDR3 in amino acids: CASSLVREGDTEAFF. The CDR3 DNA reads TGCGCCAGCAGCTTGGTAAGAGAGGGGGACACTGAAGCTTTCTTT.

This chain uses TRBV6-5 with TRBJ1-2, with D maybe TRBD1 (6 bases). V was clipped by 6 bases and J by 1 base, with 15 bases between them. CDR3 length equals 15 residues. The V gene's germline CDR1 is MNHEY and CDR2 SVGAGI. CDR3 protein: CASRPTGQHNYGYTF. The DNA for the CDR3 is TGTGCCAGCAGACCCACGGGACAACATAACTATGGCTACACCTTC.

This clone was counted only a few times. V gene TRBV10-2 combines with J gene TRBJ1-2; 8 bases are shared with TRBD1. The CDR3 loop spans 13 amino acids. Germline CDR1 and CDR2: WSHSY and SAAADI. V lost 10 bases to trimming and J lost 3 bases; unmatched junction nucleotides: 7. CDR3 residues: CATSPTGDYGYTF. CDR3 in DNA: TGCGCCACCTCCCCGACAGGGGACTATGGCTACACCTTC.

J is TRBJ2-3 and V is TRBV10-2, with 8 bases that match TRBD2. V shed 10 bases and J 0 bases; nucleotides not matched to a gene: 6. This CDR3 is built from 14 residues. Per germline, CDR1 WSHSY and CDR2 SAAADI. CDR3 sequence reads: CATSLAASTDTQYF. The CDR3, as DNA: TGCGCCACCTCACTAGCGGCGAGCACAGATACGCAGTATTTT.

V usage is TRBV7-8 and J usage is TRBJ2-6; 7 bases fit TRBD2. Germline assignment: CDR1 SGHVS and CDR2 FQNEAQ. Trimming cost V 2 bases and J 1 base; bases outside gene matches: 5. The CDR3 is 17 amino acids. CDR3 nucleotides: TGTGCCAGCAGCTTAAGAGGCGGGGGTTCTGGGGCCAACGTCCTGACTTTC. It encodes CASSLRGGGSGANVLTF. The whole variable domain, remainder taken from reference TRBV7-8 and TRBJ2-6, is GAGVSQSPRYKVAKRGQDVALRCDPISGHVSLFWYQQALGQGPEFLTYFQNEAQLDKSGLPSDRFFAERPEGSVSTLKIQRTQQEDSAVYLCASSLRGGGSGANVLTFGAGSRLTVL.

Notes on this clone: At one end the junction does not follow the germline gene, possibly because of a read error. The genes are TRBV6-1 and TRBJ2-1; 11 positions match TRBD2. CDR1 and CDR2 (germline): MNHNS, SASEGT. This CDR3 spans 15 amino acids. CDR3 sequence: CASNELAGANNEQFF. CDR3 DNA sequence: TGTGCCAGCAATGAACTAGCGGGAGCAAACAATGAGCAGTTCTTC.

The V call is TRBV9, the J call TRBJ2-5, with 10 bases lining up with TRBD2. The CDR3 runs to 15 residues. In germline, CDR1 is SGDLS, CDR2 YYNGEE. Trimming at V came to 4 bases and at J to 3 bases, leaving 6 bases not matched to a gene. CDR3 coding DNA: TGTGCCAGCAGCACACGAACTAGCGGGGAAGAGACCCAGTACTTC. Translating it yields CASSTRTSGEETQYF. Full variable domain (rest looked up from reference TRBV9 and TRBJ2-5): DSGVTQTPKHLITATGQRVTLRCSPRSGDLSVYWYQQSLDQGLQFLIQYYNGEERAKGNILERFSAQQFPDLHSELNLSSLELGDSALYFCASSTRTSGEETQYFGPGTRLLVL.

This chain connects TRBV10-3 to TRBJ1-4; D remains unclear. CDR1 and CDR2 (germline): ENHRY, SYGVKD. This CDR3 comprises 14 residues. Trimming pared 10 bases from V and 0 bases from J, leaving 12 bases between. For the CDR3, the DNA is TGTGCCACTGGTCCGAGTGCAACTAATGAAAAACTGTTTTTT. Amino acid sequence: CATGPSATNEKLFF.

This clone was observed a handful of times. The CDR3 DNA reads as TGTGCCACCAGCAGAGTTGCTAGCTTTGTCGAGACCCAGTACTTC. Translation: CATSRVASFVETQYF. The genes are TRBV15 and TRBJ2-5; possible D gene TRBD2, 5 bases. From germline, CDR1 is LNHNV and CDR2 YYDKDF (reference sequence). This CDR3 is 15 amino acids long. V was shortened by 1 base and J by 5 bases, with 14 bases between the two germline ends.

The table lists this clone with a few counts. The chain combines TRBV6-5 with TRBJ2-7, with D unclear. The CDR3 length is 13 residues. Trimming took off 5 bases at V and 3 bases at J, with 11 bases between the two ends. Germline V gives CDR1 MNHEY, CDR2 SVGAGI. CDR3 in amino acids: CASSLTEFYEQYF. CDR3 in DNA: TGTGCCAGCAGTCTAACAGAATTCTACGAGCAGTACTTC.

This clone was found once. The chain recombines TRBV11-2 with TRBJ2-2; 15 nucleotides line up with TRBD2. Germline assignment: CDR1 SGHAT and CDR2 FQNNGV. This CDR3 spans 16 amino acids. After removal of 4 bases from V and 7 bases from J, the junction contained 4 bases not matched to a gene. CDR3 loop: CASSSWTSGRVGELFF. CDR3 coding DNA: TGTGCCAGCAGCTCCTGGACTAGCGGGAGGGTCGGGGAGCTGTTTTTT.

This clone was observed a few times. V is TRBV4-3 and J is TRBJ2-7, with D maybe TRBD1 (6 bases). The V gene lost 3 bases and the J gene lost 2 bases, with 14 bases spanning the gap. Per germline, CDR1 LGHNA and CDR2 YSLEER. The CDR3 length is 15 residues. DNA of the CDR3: TGCGCCAGCAGCCAGGAAGGACAGCTAACCTACGAGCAGTACTTC. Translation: CASSQEGQLTYEQYF.

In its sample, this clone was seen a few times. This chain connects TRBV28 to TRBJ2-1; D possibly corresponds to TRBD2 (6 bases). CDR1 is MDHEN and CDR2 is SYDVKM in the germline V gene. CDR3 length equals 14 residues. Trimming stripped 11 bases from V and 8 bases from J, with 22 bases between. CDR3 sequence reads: CACRWGRSVDEQFF. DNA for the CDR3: TGTGCCTGCCGTTGGGGGAGGTCAGTCGATGAGCAGTTCTTC.

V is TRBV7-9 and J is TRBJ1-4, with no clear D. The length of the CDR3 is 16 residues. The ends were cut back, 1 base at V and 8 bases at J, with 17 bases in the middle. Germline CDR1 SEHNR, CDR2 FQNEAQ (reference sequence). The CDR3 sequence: CASSLGPLAGMEKLFF. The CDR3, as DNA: TGTGCCAGCAGCTTAGGGCCTTTAGCGGGCATGGAAAAACTGTTTTTT.

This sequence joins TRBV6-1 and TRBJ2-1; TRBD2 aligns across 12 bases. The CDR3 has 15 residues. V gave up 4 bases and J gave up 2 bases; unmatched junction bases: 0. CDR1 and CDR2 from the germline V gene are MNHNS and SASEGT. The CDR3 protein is CASSGLAGAYNEQFF. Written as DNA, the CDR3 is TGTGCCAGCAGTGGACTAGCGGGAGCCTACAATGAGCAGTTCTTC.

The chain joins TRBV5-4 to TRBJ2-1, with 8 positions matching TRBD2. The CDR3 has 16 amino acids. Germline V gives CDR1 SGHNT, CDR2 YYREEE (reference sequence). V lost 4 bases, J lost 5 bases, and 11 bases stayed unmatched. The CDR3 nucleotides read TGTGCCAGCAGCCGTGCGGGAGGCAGCGGGGACAATGAGCAGTTCTTC. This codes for CASSRAGGSGDNEQFF. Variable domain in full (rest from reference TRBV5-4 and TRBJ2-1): ETGVTQSPTHLIKTRGQQVTLRCSSQSGHNTVSWYQQALGQGPQFIFQYYREEENGRGNFPPRFSGLQFPNYSSELNVNALELDDSALYLCASSRAGGSGDNEQFFGPGTRLTVL.

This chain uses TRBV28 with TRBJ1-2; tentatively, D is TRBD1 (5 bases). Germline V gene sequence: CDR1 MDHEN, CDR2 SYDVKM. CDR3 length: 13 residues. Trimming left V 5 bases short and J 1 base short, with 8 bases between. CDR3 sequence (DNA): TGTGCCAGCAGTGAACAGGATAACTATGGCTACACCTTC. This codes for CASSEQDNYGYTF.

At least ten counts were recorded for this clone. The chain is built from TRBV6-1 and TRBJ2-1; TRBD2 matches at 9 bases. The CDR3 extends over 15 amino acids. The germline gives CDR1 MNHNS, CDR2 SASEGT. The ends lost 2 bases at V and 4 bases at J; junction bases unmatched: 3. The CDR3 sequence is CASSEKTSGYNEQFF. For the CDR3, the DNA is TGTGCCAGCAGTGAAAAGACTAGCGGTTACAATGAGCAGTTCTTC.